This record concerns one T cell receptor (beta chain) sequence. The germline gene is not matched at one end of the junction; a read error may be the cause. The CDR3 covers 14 residues. Per the germline V gene, CDR1 is SGHAT and CDR2 is FQNNGV. This record belongs to a study of shared clonotypes between healthy human individuals. As defined, naive CD8 cells were CD45RO-negative and positively selected for CCR7, with terminally differentiated effector memory CD45RA+ cells excluded. Method: immunoSEQ multiplex PCR; TCRdb's copy keeps in-frame clones and lacks some. Here the sample spans around 2.1 million clones, approximately 94% being singletons.

The chain recombines TRBV11-2 with TRBJ1-4, with D possibly matching TRBD1 (6 bases). This TCR was sampled from a man in his late teens or twenties in good health. Some clones in this sample may be carry-over from other donors' samples. Source material: naive CD8+ T cells from PBMCs. This chain's CDR3 is CASKMTGLNGKLFF. The CDR3 coding sequence is TGTGCCAGCAAAATGACAGGTCTTAATGGAAAACTGTTTTTT.